This T cell receptor beta chain was found in a study of blood T cells in healthy people across ages. Study at large: Template switching recovered approximately one barcoded beta molecule for every two T cells.

A note on this clonotype: Its antigen is still unknown.

This CDR3 is 14 amino acids long. Germline V gene data show CDR1 as SGHRS and CDR2 as YFSETQ. A sample-barcoded 5' primer and a J-beta primer mix were used in a second PCR of roughly 6 to 12 cycles. TCRdb re-called the 5' RACE reads through MiXCR, storing one row per CDR3 protein. The table records 1.5 million to 2 million distinct CDR3 sequences, roughly 30% of them present only once. Study-level findings and limits: Getting older went along with TCR beta diversity per million T cells dropping roughly linearly.

The TCR sequence derives from a woman aged 25 to 45 in good health. The chain joins TRBV5-1 to TRBJ2-5; 9 bases align to TRBD1. The J call is doubtful: the DNA matches TRBJ2-7 better. The sequencing sample was made of blood. Here the CDR3 reads CASRIGTGLDEQYF. In DNA form, the CDR3 reads TGCGCCAGCAGAATCGGGACAGGGCTCGACGAGCAGTACTTC.